These T cell receptor beta chains were read from a single sample in a study of lymphopenia after photon versus proton radiotherapy. The assay was immunoSEQ multiplex PCR, and TCRdb's table has in-frame clones only and misses some. The sample yields fewer than 25,000 clones, more than 80% seen once. Material: peripheral blood, obtained from a patient treated with photon-based radiotherapy. These receptors originate from a man in his forties with gastric cancer. Both conserved end residues are part of each CDR3. Fields, in order: D gene, V gene, J gene, clone size, CDR3 DNA, CDR3 protein. D genes are given only for firm matches. Expanded clones are given a class, and other clones once, few, many or no size at all.

TRBD2	TRBV6-1	TRBJ2-1	NA	TGTGCCAGCAATCAACGCGGGGGGTCCTACAATGAGCAGTTCTTC	CASNQRGGSYNEQFF
TRBD2	TRBV4-1	TRBJ2-4	once	TGCGCCAGCAGCCAAGTGGGGGGGACGGACATTCAGTACTTC	CASSQVGGTDIQYF
NA	TRBV7-2	TRBJ1-5	NA	TGTGCCAGCAGCCGGGGGGAAAAGCCCCAGCATTTT	CASSRGEKPQHF
NA	TRBV11-2	TRBJ1-2	few	TGTGCCAGCAGCTTAGGGAACTATGGCTACACCTTC	CASSLGNYGYTF
NA	TRBV5-6	TRBJ1-2	NA	TGTGCCAGCAGCTTAGAGAGCAGGGTACATGGCTACACCTTC	CASSLESRVHGYTF
TRBD2	TRBV7-8	TRBJ2-1	NA	TGTGCCAGCAGCTTCGGGACTAGCTATTACAATGAGCAGTTCTTC	CASSFGTSYYNEQFF
NA	TRBV18	TRBJ2-7	few	TGTGCCAGCTCACCGGGGGCCGGGGAAGACGAGCAGTACTTC	CASSPGAGEDEQYF
NA	TRBV7-3	TRBJ2-1	NA	TGTGCCAGCAGCACGGGGGCTCGAAGCTCCTACAATGAGCAGTTCTTC	CASSTGARSSYNEQFF
TRBD2	TRBV7-2	TRBJ2-2	NA	TGTGCCAGCAGCAGAAGGGCTAGCGGCAACACCGGGGAGCTGTTTTTT	CASSRRASGNTGELFF
TRBD1	TRBV6-5	TRBJ1-1	NA	TGTGCCAGCAGTCGAGGACAGGCCCACACTGAAGCTTTCTTT	CASSRGQAHTEAFF
NA	TRBV5-1	TRBJ1-6	NA	TGCGCCAGCAGTTCGGGAAATAATTCACCCCTCCACTTT	CASSSGNNSPLHF
NA	TRBV7-2	TRBJ1-3	few	TGTGCCAGCAGCTTATCTCGGCAGGGGAGAAGACTTGGAAACACCATATATTTT	CASSLSRQGRRLGNTIYF
NA	TRBV19	TRBJ2-6	NA	TGTGCCAGTAGTATATGGAGGGACGCCTCCTCTGGGGCCAACGTCCTGGCTTTC	CASSIWRDASSGANVLAF
NA	TRBV19	TRBJ2-5	NA	TGTGCCTCTCGAGGGGGGCACGAAGAGCAGTACTTC	CASRGGHEEQYF
NA	TRBV19	TRBJ2-3	few	TGTGCCAGATATAACGTGAGGGGGGGCCGGGGAGATACGCAGTATTTT	CARYNVRGGRGDTQYF
NA	TRBV7-9	TRBJ2-7	NA	TGTGCCAGCAGCCCGCAGGGGGGGGCGGGGCAGTACTTC	CASSPQGGAGQYF
NA	TRBV27	TRBJ2-7	once	TGTGCCAGCAGTTTATTAAATTGGGGGGCTACGGGGGCGACCTCCTACGAGCAGTACTTC	CASSLLNWGATGATSYEQYF